The 13 T cell receptor beta chains below come from one sample, sequenced in a study of shared clonotypes between healthy human individuals. Assay: immunoSEQ multiplex PCR; the TCRdb copy retains only in-frame clones and omits some. The table has some 690,000 clones, less than 95% seen once; the top ten hold 30% to 40%. The sequencing sample was made of memory CD8+ T cells from PBMCs. The subset: CD45RO+ cells pooled with CCR7-negative TemRA cells. Every receptor here comes from a man between 18 and 29 years old in good health. Some clones in this sample may be carry-over from other donors' samples.

The CDR3 is CASSDPSLAGEADTQYF. The CDR3 DNA follows: TGTGCCAGCAGCGATCCTTCCCTAGCGGGAGAAGCAGATACGCAGTATTTT. This sequence joins TRBV5-4 and TRBJ2-3, with 10 bases lining up with TRBD2. This CDR3 comprises 17 residues. Germline CDR1 SGHNT, CDR2 YYREEE (reference sequence). The V segment lost 4 bases and the J segment 4 bases; nucleotides outside the gene matches: 12.

The J gene is TRBJ1-2, the V gene TRBV4-3, with D unresolved. This CDR3 region has 15 residues. Germline V lookup: CDR1 LGHNA, CDR2 YSLEER. Trimming shortened V by 2 bases and J by 0 bases, and 10 bases separated the two germline ends. The CDR3 coding sequence is TGCGCCAGCAGCCAAATCAAGGGCCCTAACTATGGCTACACCTTC. Translation: CASSQIKGPNYGYTF.

The gene calls are TRBV6-6 and TRBJ2-1; weak D call: TRBD2 (6 bases). The V end lost 7 bases, the J end lost 7 bases, and 17 bases lay between the germline ends. This CDR3 region has 14 residues. In germline, CDR1 is MNHNY, CDR2 SVGAGI (reference sequence). CDR3 bases: TGTGCCAGCAATAGCGGATCCCCCTTGAATGAGCAGTTCTTC. Translated, it gives CASNSGSPLNEQFF.

The CDR3 loop reads CASSVNPDRVNTGELFF. The CDR3 coding sequence is TGTGCCAGCAGCGTAAACCCGGACAGAGTTAACACCGGGGAGCTGTTTTTT. The chain recombines TRBV9 with TRBJ2-2; perhaps TRBD1 as D (6 bases). The CDR3 contains 17 residues. Germline lookup yields CDR1 SGDLS and CDR2 YYNGEE. The V and J ends lost 1 base and 2 bases respectively, with 15 bases between them.

The chain carries TRBV7-9 and TRBJ2-7; D assignment may be TRBD1 or TRBD2 (5 bases each). Trimming took 5 bases from V and 1 from J, leaving 15 bases between them. CDR3 length: 15 amino acids. CDR1 and CDR2 from the germline V gene are SEHNR and FQNEAQ (reference sequence). The CDR3 protein is CASSRTRDPSYEQYF. The CDR3 region has the DNA TGTGCCAGCAGCCGAACCCGGGACCCTTCCTACGAGCAGTACTTC.

As to this clone: This may arise from a read error, as a much more abundant clone is one base away. The sample contains more than one DNA sequence encoding this CDR3. V and J are TRBV9 and TRBJ2-5, with D tentatively TRBD2 (6 bases). V lost 3 bases, J lost 5 bases, and 14 bases lay in between. Germline V gives CDR1 SGDLS, CDR2 YYNGEE. This CDR3 has 14 residues. The DNA of the CDR3 is TGTGCCAGCAGCGGTAGCGGTTTCCAGGAGACCCAGTACTTC. Translation gives CASSGSGFQETQYF.

J is TRBJ2-7 and V is TRBV4-3; D may be TRBD1 (6 bases). Germline CDR1 and CDR2: LGHNA and YSLEER. Deletions cut 4 bases from V and 4 bases from J, with 14 bases between. The CDR3 has 14 residues. The CDR3 loop reads CASSPGQGWYEQYF. CDR3 nucleotide sequence: TGCGCCAGCAGCCCCGGGCAGGGGTGGTACGAGCAGTACTTC.

This sequence joins TRBV19 and TRBJ2-2, with D possibly TRBD1 on 5 matching bases. V lost 3 bases, J lost 2 bases, and 10 bases lay in between. In germline, CDR1 is LNHDA, CDR2 SQIVND (reference sequence). This CDR3 has 15 residues. CDR3 nucleotide sequence: TGTGCCAGTAGTATCGTAGGGGCAAACACCGGGGAGCTGTTTTTT. Its translation: CASSIVGANTGELFF.

The chain couples TRBV9 to TRBJ1-2; D is unclear. The germline V and J ends were trimmed by 4 bases and 5 bases, with 6 bases remaining between them. The germline V gene has CDR1 SGDLS and CDR2 YYNGEE. The CDR3 length is 11 residues. CDR3 coding DNA: TGTGCCAGCAGCAACGCGTATGGCTACACCTTC. It yields the protein CASSNAYGYTF.

This clone was recorded only once. The J gene is TRBJ2-1, the V gene TRBV28, with 7 bases that match TRBD2. The CDR3 covers 14 residues. The germline V gene has CDR1 MDHEN and CDR2 SYDVKM. J lost 4 bases, V lost 8 bases, and 8 bases had no gene match. CDR3 protein: CASAVREAYNEQFF. In nucleotides, the CDR3 is TGTGCCAGCGCGGTACGGGAGGCATACAATGAGCAGTTCTTC. The variable domain in full, completed from reference TRBV28 and TRBJ2-1, reads DVKVTQSSRYLVKRTGEKVFLECVQDMDHENMFWYRQDPGLGLRLIYFSYDVKMKEKGDIPEGYSVSREKKERFSLILESASTNQTSMYLCASAVREAYNEQFFGPGTRLTVL.

The CDR3 DNA is TGTGCCAGCAGTCGGAACCTCGGGACCCGCTCCTACAATGAGCAGTTCTTC. It translates to CASSRNLGTRSYNEQFF. The chain combines TRBV2 with TRBJ2-1; D is tentatively TRBD1 or TRBD2 (5 bases each). The germline V gene has CDR1 SNHLY and CDR2 FYNNEI. This CDR3 contains 17 residues. With 5 bases removed from V and 0 bases from J, the gap between germline ends came to 17 bases.

To note about this clone: This same CDR3 is encoded by further DNA sequences in the sample. V is TRBV28 and J is TRBJ1-1; D remains ambiguous. The CDR3 consists of 13 residues. Between the trimmed V and J ends, which lost 0 bases and 4 bases, there was a span of 6 bases. Germline V gene data show CDR1 as MDHEN and CDR2 as SYDVKM. CDR3 amino acids: CASSLWVSTEAFF. CDR3 DNA: TGTGCCAGCAGTTTATGGGTATCCACTGAAGCTTTCTTT. Using reference TRBV28 and TRBJ1-1 for the parts outside the CDR3, the full variable domain is DVKVTQSSRYLVKRTGEKVFLECVQDMDHENMFWYRQDPGLGLRLIYFSYDVKMKEKGDIPEGYSVSREKKERFSLILESASTNQTSMYLCASSLWVSTEAFFGQGTRLTVV.

The chain has TRBV5-1 and TRBJ2-1, with D perhaps assigned TRBD1 or TRBD2 (6 bases each). Germline CDR1 SGHRS, CDR2 YFSETQ. This CDR3 has 12 amino acids. The V gene lost 4 bases and the J gene lost 8 bases, with 10 bases spanning the gap. DNA for the CDR3: TGCGCCAGCAGCACGAGGGGGGATGAGCAGTTCTTC. Protein product: CASSTRGDEQFF. Together with reference TRBV5-1 and TRBJ2-1, the CDR3 gives the full variable domain: KAGVTQTPRYLIKTRGQQVTLSCSPISGHRSVSWYQQTPGQGLQFLFEYFSETQRNKGNFPGRFSGRQFSNSRSEMNVSTLELGDSALYLCASSTRGDEQFFGPGTRLTVL.